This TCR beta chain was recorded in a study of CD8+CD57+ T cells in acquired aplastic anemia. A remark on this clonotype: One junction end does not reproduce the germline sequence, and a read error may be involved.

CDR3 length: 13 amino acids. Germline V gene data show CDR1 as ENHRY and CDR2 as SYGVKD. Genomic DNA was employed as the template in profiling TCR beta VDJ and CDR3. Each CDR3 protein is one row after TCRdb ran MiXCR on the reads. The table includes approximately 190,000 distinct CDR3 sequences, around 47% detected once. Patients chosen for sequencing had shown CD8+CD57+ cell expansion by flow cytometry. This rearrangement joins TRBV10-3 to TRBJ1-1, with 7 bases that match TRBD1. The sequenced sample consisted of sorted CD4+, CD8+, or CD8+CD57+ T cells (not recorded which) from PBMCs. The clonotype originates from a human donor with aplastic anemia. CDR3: CVISDRANTEAFF. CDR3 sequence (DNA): TGTGTCATCAGTGACAGGGCGAACACTGAGGCTTTCTTT.